Below, 10 T cell receptor beta chains from the same sample are listed, as sequenced in a study of neurological immune-mediated disorders. Each CDR3 protein gets one entry after TCRdb re-called the 5' RACE reads with MiXCR. Here the sample spans some 83,000 distinct CDR3 sequences, just over 2.5% being singletons. The sequencing input was PBMCs. Receptor source: a woman aged 25 to 39 with multiple sclerosis.

This clonotype was seen only a few times. The gene calls are TRBV28 and TRBJ2-3, with a possible D match to TRBD2 (5 bases). Per germline, CDR1 MDHEN and CDR2 SYDVKM. The V end lost 2 bases, the J end lost 5 bases, and 20 bases lay between the germline ends. The CDR3 is 17 amino acids. Here the CDR3 reads CASSLLGGSDLRDTQYF. Written as DNA, the CDR3 is TGTGCCAGCAGTTTACTAGGTGGGAGTGACTTGAGAGATACGCAGTATTTT.

This clonotype was seen at least ten times. The chain links TRBV4-3 to TRBJ2-1, with TRBD2 matching over 12 bases. The J segment lost 6 bases and the V segment lost 0 bases, leaving 9 bases of the junction unmatched. The CDR3 has 18 amino acids. The germline gives CDR1 LGHNA, CDR2 YSLEER. CDR3 region: CASSQDLPSGRAANEQFF. The CDR3 bases are TGCGCCAGCAGCCAAGATCTCCCTAGCGGGAGGGCCGCCAATGAGCAGTTCTTC.

Ten or more counts support this clonotype. V and J are TRBV24-1 and TRBJ1-2; 7 bases fit TRBD1. CDR3 length: 14 amino acids. J gave up 2 bases and V 3 bases, and 2 bases lay outside the gene matches. Germline V CDR1 and CDR2: KGHDR, SFDVKD. The CDR3 is CATSDPTGNYGYTF. In DNA form, the CDR3 reads TGTGCCACCAGTGATCCGACAGGGAACTATGGCTACACCTTC.

The sample holds a few counts of this clonotype. The rearrangement uses TRBV4-1 and TRBJ2-1; D uncertain. The CDR3 is 14 residues long. The V gene's germline CDR1 is MGHRA and CDR2 YSYEKL. Trimming took 0 bases from V and 4 from J, leaving 7 bases between them. CDR3 region: CASSQDHDYNEQFF. The DNA for the CDR3 is TGCGCCAGCAGCCAAGATCACGATTACAATGAGCAGTTCTTC.

This clonotype was observed at least ten times. The chain couples TRBV7-2 to TRBJ2-1, with 10 bases fitting TRBD1. This CDR3 comprises 14 residues. V shed 4 bases, J shed 6 bases, and the junction held 3 bases outside the gene matches. CDR1 is SGHTA, CDR2 FQGNSA, per germline. Written as DNA, the CDR3 is TGTGCCAGCAGCTCGCGGACAGGGGGCAATGAGCAGTTCTTC. Protein sequence: CASSSRTGGNEQFF.

This clonotype was observed at least ten times. The rearrangement joins TRBV20-1 to TRBJ1-6, with D uncertain. There are 16 residues in the CDR3. V was shortened by 5 bases and J by 7 bases, with 21 bases between the two germline ends. Per germline, CDR1 DFQATT and CDR2 SNEGSKA (reference sequence). The CDR3 DNA reads as TGCAGTGCTGGCTCAGAAGGAACGGGTGGGAATTCACCCCTCCACTTT. This translates into CSAGSEGTGGNSPLHF.

This clonotype was seen at least ten times. In nucleotides, the CDR3 is TGCAGTGCTGGAGCCCTAGTTGCTGCCGCCGGAGAGACCCAGTACTTC. Residues: CSAGALVAAAGETQYF. This chain joins TRBV20-1 and TRBJ2-5; D remains unclear. Looked up from germline, CDR1 is DFQATT and CDR2 is SNEGSKA (reference sequence). Trimming removed 5 bases at V and 4 bases at J, with 23 bases between. The length of the CDR3 is 16 residues.

This clonotype was seen many times. The chain combines TRBV29-1 with TRBJ2-3; 10 nucleotides align to TRBD2. V lost 3 bases, J lost 4 bases, and 1 base stayed unmatched. The CDR3 runs 13 residues. Germline assignment: CDR1 SQVTM and CDR2 ANQGSEA. The CDR3 coding sequence is TGCAGCGTTGACAGCGGGAGGGCAGATACGCAGTATTTT. This codes for CSVDSGRADTQYF.

This clonotype was found many times. The chain joins TRBV5-5 to TRBJ2-1; 12 bases are a match to TRBD2. J lost 9 bases, V lost 4 bases, and 8 bases had no gene match. The CDR3 is made up of 15 amino acids. CDR1 SGHKS and CDR2 YYEKEE come from the germline V gene (reference sequence). The CDR3 is CASSALAGGGGEQFF. CDR3 in DNA: TGTGCCAGCAGCGCTCTAGCGGGAGGGGGCGGTGAGCAGTTCTTC.

In its sample, this clonotype was seen many times. The chain recombines TRBV29-1 with TRBJ2-5; tentative D call: TRBD2 (5 bases). Trimming removed 4 bases at V and 2 bases at J, with 8 bases between. Looked up from germline, CDR1 is SQVTM and CDR2 is ANQGSEA. This CDR3 is 12 amino acids long. As DNA, the CDR3 is TGCAGCGTTGTATGGAGGCAAGAGACCCAGTACTTC. The encoded protein is CSVVWRQETQYF. The full variable domain, completed using reference TRBV29-1 and TRBJ2-5, is SAVISQKPSRDICQRGTSLTIQCQVDSQVTMMFWYRQQPGQSLTLIATANQGSEATYESGFVIDKFPISRPNLTFSTLTVSNMSPEDSSIYLCSVVWRQETQYFGPGTRLLVL.